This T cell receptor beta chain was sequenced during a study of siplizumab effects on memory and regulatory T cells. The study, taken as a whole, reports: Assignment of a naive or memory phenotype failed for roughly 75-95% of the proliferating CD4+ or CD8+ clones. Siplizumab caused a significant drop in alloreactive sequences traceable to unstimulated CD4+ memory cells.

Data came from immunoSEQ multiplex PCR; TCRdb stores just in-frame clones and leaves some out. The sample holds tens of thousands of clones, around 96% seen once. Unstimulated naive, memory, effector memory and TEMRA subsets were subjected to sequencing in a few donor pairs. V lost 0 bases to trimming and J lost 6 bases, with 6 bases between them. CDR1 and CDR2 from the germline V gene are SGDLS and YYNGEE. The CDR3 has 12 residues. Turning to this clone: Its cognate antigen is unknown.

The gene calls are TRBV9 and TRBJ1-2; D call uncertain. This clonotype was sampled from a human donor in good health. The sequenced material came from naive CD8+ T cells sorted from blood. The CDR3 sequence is CASSVGANGYTF. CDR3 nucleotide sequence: TGTGCCAGCAGCGTAGGGGCTAATGGCTACACCTTC.